This passage covers 30 T cell receptor beta chains from one sample sequenced in a study of T cell repertoires in aging, cancer and after chemotherapy (dated by TCRdb to between 2018 and 2021). Reads for this sample came from an Illumina MiSeq. Rearranged TRB sequences spanning V, D and J segments were amplified by multiplex touch-down PCR using a mixed TRB-A/B primer pool. Using fastp at Q25 and MiXCR, TCRdb reprocessed the public reads and kept productive beta chains. Rows are unified per CDR3 protein, each entry keeping the most common DNA and genes. Across this sample there are about 9,000 distinct CDR3 sequences, with more than 20% seen only once. 12% to 15% of the sample comes from the top ten. TCR beta rearrangements were amplified from genomic DNA extracted from peripheral blood rather than from sorted cells or RNA. Sequences were obtained from blood. The receptors were gathered from a human donor with a blood cancer. The donor label of this sample is uncertain.

Relative to its sample, this clonotype is medium-sized. The chain uses TRBV30 and TRBJ2-1; 8 nucleotides line up with TRBD2. Trimming took 4 bases from V and 12 from J; bases not matched to a gene: 17. The CDR3 is 15 residues long. Germline V gene lookup returns CDR1 GTSNPN and CDR2 SVGIG (reference sequence). The CDR3 sequence: CAWTPAGGRNSGQFF. The DNA for the CDR3 is TGTGCCTGGACTCCAGCTGGCGGGAGGAATTCAGGGCAGTTCTTC.

The V and J genes are TRBV11-2 and TRBJ1-1; 9 bases line up with TRBD1. CDR1 is SGHAT, CDR2 FQNNGV, per germline. The CDR3 loop spans 15 amino acids. J gave up 7 bases and V 5 bases, and 11 bases lay outside the gene matches. The CDR3 region is CASSPYLGQGSEAFF. In DNA, the CDR3 is TGTGCCAGCAGCCCCTACCTGGGACAGGGTAGTGAAGCTTTCTTT.

This clonotype came up many times. V usage is TRBV6-4 and J usage is TRBJ2-3; D is unclear. V was pared by 2 bases and J by 4 bases, with 10 bases between. Germline V lookup: CDR1 MRHNA, CDR2 SNTAGT. This CDR3 has 14 residues. The CDR3 DNA follows: TGTGCCAGCAGTGACCCGGGTAGACCAGATACGCAGTATTTT. Its protein is CASSDPGRPDTQYF.

This clonotype is judged medium-sized (0.01 to 0.1%). The chain has TRBV15 and TRBJ2-3; D is unresolved. V was shortened by 1 base and J by 2 bases, with 10 bases between the two germline ends. CDR1 LNHNV and CDR2 YYDKDF come from the germline V gene (reference sequence). This CDR3 is built from 15 residues. As DNA, the CDR3 is TGTGCCACCAGCAGAGTATTTCGGGCCACAGATACGCAGTATTTT. Translated: CATSRVFRATDTQYF.

This clonotype is judged medium-sized. The J gene is TRBJ2-1, the V gene TRBV5-4; 8 bases agree with TRBD2. Unmatched junction bases numbered 2, after V lost 1 base and J lost 2 bases. The CDR3 has 15 residues. CDR1 SGHNT and CDR2 YYREEE come from the germline V gene (reference sequence). CDR3 in amino acids: CASSLPGGTYNEQFF. The CDR3, as DNA: TGTGCCAGCAGCTTGCCGGGAGGGACCTACAATGAGCAGTTCTTC.

CDR3 loop: CASTVMWGISYEQYF. The CDR3 coding sequence is TGTGCCAGCACGGTGATGTGGGGGATCTCCTACGAGCAGTACTTC. J is TRBJ2-7 and V is TRBV28; D is perhaps TRBD1 or TRBD2 (5 bases each). Trimming stripped 7 bases from V and 0 bases from J, with 16 bases between. Germline CDR1 MDHEN, CDR2 SYDVKM. The CDR3 has 15 amino acids.

The V gene is TRBV12-3 or TRBV12-4, the J gene TRBJ2-1; perhaps D is TRBD1 or TRBD2 (5 bases each). This CDR3 comprises 13 residues. V lost 5 bases and J lost 6, with 11 bases in between. CDR3 nucleotides: TGTGCCAGCAGTCCCGTGGGACGCAATGAGCAGTTCTTC. It is translated as CASSPVGRNEQFF.

V and J are TRBV2 and TRBJ1-6; 9 bases fit TRBD1. V shed 5 bases, J shed 10 bases, and the junction held 6 bases outside the gene matches. CDR1 SNHLY and CDR2 FYNNEI come from the germline V gene. The CDR3 covers 14 residues. The CDR3 spells CASSTRDRDSPLHF. DNA for the CDR3: TGTGCCAGCAGTACCCGGGACAGGGACTCACCCCTCCACTTT.

By its share, this clonotype is medium-sized. CDR3 amino acids: CSVVAEQGDPYEQYF. For the CDR3, the DNA is TGCAGCGTTGTGGCGGAACAAGGGGATCCCTACGAGCAGTACTTC. The chain uses TRBV29-1 and TRBJ2-7; maybe TRBD1 (5 bases). Germline V gives CDR1 SQVTM, CDR2 ANQGSEA. The CDR3 spans 15 residues. Trimming took 4 bases from V and 2 from J, leaving 18 bases between them.

This clonotype is labeled as medium-sized (0.01 to 0.1%). The V call is TRBV19, the J call TRBJ1-4, with a weak D call TRBD1 (6 bases). V lost 8 bases and J lost 5, with 18 bases in between. CDR3 length equals 15 residues. Germline-derived CDR1 and CDR2 are LNHDA and SQIVND (reference sequence). In DNA form, the CDR3 reads TGTGCCAGTGGGGCGGTGGACAGCGTAAATGAAAAACTGTTTTTT. Residues: CASGAVDSVNEKLFF.

This clonotype was observed a few times. The rearrangement joins TRBV5-1 to TRBJ2-7; the D is unclear. Germline V gene sequence: CDR1 SGHRS, CDR2 YFSETQ. The CDR3 is made up of 14 amino acids. V lost 5 bases to trimming and J lost 0 bases, with 12 bases between them. The CDR3 sequence is CASRLDGNSYEQYF. CDR3 nucleotides: TGCGCCAGCAGACTGGACGGCAACTCCTACGAGCAGTACTTC.

This clonotype was picked up a small number of times. This chain links TRBV18 with TRBJ1-5; D is perhaps TRBD1 (5 bases). Trimming cost V 6 bases and J 0 bases, with 15 bases left between them. The CDR3 totals 16 residues. Germline values: CDR1 KGHSH, CDR2 LQKENI. The CDR3 loop is CASSHLDNYSNQPQHF. For the CDR3, the DNA is TGTGCCAGCTCGCACCTGGACAATTATAGCAATCAGCCCCAGCATTTT.

V is TRBV7-6 and J is TRBJ2-7; tentative D call: TRBD1 (5 bases). The CDR3 loop spans 14 amino acids. Per germline, CDR1 SGHVS and CDR2 FNYEAQ. The V end lost 9 bases, the J end lost 2 bases, and 17 bases lay between the germline ends. CDR3 region: CASSIVRDTYEQYF. Written as DNA, the CDR3 is TGTGCCAGTAGTATAGTCAGGGATACCTACGAGCAGTACTTC.

This chain links TRBV6-5 with TRBJ2-1, with 12 bases lining up with TRBD2. The CDR3 runs 18 residues. The V gene's germline CDR1 is MNHEY and CDR2 SVGAGI. The V segment lost 1 base and the J segment 2 bases; nucleotides outside the gene matches: 6. Here the CDR3 DNA reads TGTGCCAGCAGTTACTTCCGGACTAGCGGGAAGGCCTACAATGAGCAGTTCTTC. It encodes CASSYFRTSGKAYNEQFF.

Judged by abundance, this clonotype is medium-sized. Written as DNA, the CDR3 is TGTGCCAGCAGCCACGGGCTCGGTGAGCAGTTCTTC. As protein: CASSHGLGEQFF. V and J are TRBV13 and TRBJ2-1; no firm D call. The germline V gene has CDR1 PRHDT and CDR2 FYEKMQ (reference sequence). The ends were cut back, 5 bases at V and 9 bases at J, with 11 bases in the middle. There are 12 residues in the CDR3.

In its sample, this clonotype is medium-sized. J is TRBJ2-1 and V is TRBV6-5; 7 bases are shared with TRBD2. CDR3 size: 13 residues. In germline, CDR1 is MNHEY, CDR2 SVGAGI. The V segment lost 6 bases and the J segment 4 bases; nucleotides outside the gene matches: 3. DNA for the CDR3: TGTGCCAGCAGCAGCGGGGTTTACAATGAGCAGTTCTTC. This codes for CASSSGVYNEQFF.

This clonotype is medium-sized. The chain employs TRBV18 and TRBJ2-2; 9 bases fit TRBD1. With V trimmed by 3 bases and J by 1 base, 0 bases remained unmatched. Germline values: CDR1 KGHSH, CDR2 LQKENI. CDR3 length equals 15 residues. DNA of the CDR3: TGTGCCAGCTCACCGGGACAGGGGAACACCGGGGAGCTGTTTTTT. Its translation is CASSPGQGNTGELFF. Full variable domain (rest looked up from reference TRBV18 and TRBJ2-2): NAGVMQNPRHLVRRRGQEARLRCSPMKGHSHVYWYRQLPEEGLKFMVYLQKENIIDESGMPKERFSAEFPKEGPSILRIQQVVRGDSAAYFCASSPGQGNTGELFFGEGSRLTVL.

This clonotype is categorized as medium-sized. CDR3 bases: TGTGCCTGGAGGGGGCTTCGCACAGATACGCAGTATTTT. Encoded protein: CAWRGLRTDTQYF. The rearrangement uses TRBV30 and TRBJ2-3; D possibly corresponds to TRBD1 (5 bases). Germline V gene data show CDR1 as GTSNPN and CDR2 as SVGIG (reference sequence). With 3 bases removed from V and 1 base from J, the gap between germline ends came to 8 bases. The CDR3 has 13 amino acids.

This clonotype is termed medium-sized. The V and J genes are TRBV19 and TRBJ1-2; D might be TRBD1 (5 bases). The CDR3 runs to 13 residues. The germline V and J ends were trimmed by 5 bases and 8 bases, with 15 bases remaining between them. Per the germline V gene, CDR1 is LNHDA and CDR2 is SQIVND (reference sequence). The DNA of the CDR3 is TGTGCCAGTAGTGAGGGACGACTGGAAGGCTACACCTTC. It translates to CASSEGRLEGYTF.

This clonotype is labeled medium-sized. The chain combines TRBV7-9 with TRBJ2-1; 7 nucleotides agree with TRBD2. The CDR3 has 15 residues. Germline V gene lookup returns CDR1 SEHNR and CDR2 FQNEAQ (reference sequence). V trimming: 3 bases; J trimming: 7 bases; junction bases outside the gene matches: 9. CDR3 in DNA: TGTGCCAGCAGCTTCCAGCGGGATTGGGTAAATGAGCAGTTCTTC. Amino acid sequence: CASSFQRDWVNEQFF.

This clonotype rates as medium-sized (0.01 to 0.1%). The chain combines TRBV29-1 with TRBJ1-1; D gene uncertain. This CDR3 has 12 amino acids. The V gene lost 5 bases and the J gene lost 1 base, with 8 bases spanning the gap. Germline CDR1 reads SQVTM; CDR2 reads ANQGSEA. CDR3 DNA sequence: TGCAGCGTTAAAGTTGCGAACACTGAAGCTTTCTTT. This translates into CSVKVANTEAFF.

This clonotype was counted only a few times. The chain has TRBV27 and TRBJ1-4, with D maybe TRBD1 (5 bases). The CDR3 runs 14 residues. The ends were cut back, 3 bases at V and 6 bases at J, with 11 bases in the middle. The germline V gene has CDR1 MNHEY and CDR2 SMNVEV (reference sequence). CDR3: CASSFGTGHEKLFF. CDR3 DNA: TGTGCCAGCAGTTTCGGAACAGGTCATGAAAAACTGTTTTTT.

By sample share, this clonotype is medium-sized. The chain employs TRBV19 and TRBJ2-7; 8 positions match TRBD1. The germline CDR1 and CDR2 sequences are LNHDA and SQIVND (reference sequence). The CDR3 extends over 14 amino acids. The V gene end was trimmed by 3 bases and the J gene end by 5 bases; junction bases not matched to a gene: 6. The CDR3 sequence is CASSISRGRNEQYF. CDR3 bases: TGTGCCAGTAGTATCTCCAGGGGGCGGAACGAGCAGTACTTC.

This clonotype qualifies as medium-sized (0.01 to 0.1%). CDR3 loop: CASSYGAQGPKLFF. CDR3 sequence (DNA): TGTGCCAGCAGTTACGGGGCCCAGGGACCAAAACTGTTTTTT. The V and J genes are TRBV6-5 and TRBJ1-4; tentatively, D is TRBD1 (5 bases). Germline lookup yields CDR1 MNHEY and CDR2 SVGAGI. The CDR3 length is 14 residues. V gave up 2 bases and J gave up 10 bases, with 14 bases separating them.

Worth noting for this clonotype: With a much larger clone just one base away, this may be a read error. V is TRBV12-3 or TRBV12-4 and J is TRBJ2-5, with TRBD1 matching over 8 bases. After removal of 8 bases from V and 6 bases from J, the junction contained 8 bases not matched to a gene. This CDR3 contains 13 residues. The CDR3: CASVTQGEQTQYF. The CDR3 bases are TGTGCCAGCGTTACACAGGGGGAACAGACCCAGTACTTC.

The chain uses TRBV11-2 and TRBJ2-7; D not certain. V was trimmed by 1 base and J by 2 bases, leaving 12 bases between them. Germline V CDR1 and CDR2: SGHAT, FQNNGV. The CDR3 loop spans 15 amino acids. CDR3 protein: CASSLVTGSTYEQYF. The CDR3 coding sequence is TGTGCCAGCAGCTTAGTTACTGGGTCTACCTACGAGCAGTACTTC.

This clonotype was detected many times. The CDR3 nucleotides read TGTGCCAGCAGCCTCGGACGCACTGAAGCTTTCTTT. It translates to CASSLGRTEAFF. The rearrangement uses TRBV13 and TRBJ1-1; D gene unclear. Germline CDR1 and CDR2: PRHDT and FYEKMQ (reference sequence). V was trimmed by 5 bases and J by 4 bases, leaving 8 bases between them. This CDR3 has 12 amino acids.

About this clonotype: A single base separates this from a much larger clone, so it may be a read error. V and J are TRBV30 and TRBJ2-7; unclear D gene. This CDR3 contains 13 residues. Germline V gene data show CDR1 as GTSNPN and CDR2 as SVGIG (reference sequence). The CDR3 DNA reads TGTGCCTGGAGTCCTCCAGGCGCCTACAAGCAGTACTTC. Its translation: CAWSPPGAYKQYF.

This rearrangement joins TRBV18 to TRBJ2-7; TRBD2 might be the D (6 bases). The V end was cut by 3 bases, the J end by 0 bases, with 15 bases between. The germline V gene has CDR1 KGHSH and CDR2 LQKENI. This CDR3 is built from 16 residues. DNA of the CDR3: TGTGCCAGCTCACCCAGCGGGCAACTAAGCTCCTACGAGCAGTACTTC. Translating it yields CASSPSGQLSSYEQYF.

In this sample, this clonotype is medium-sized. J is TRBJ2-7 and V is TRBV6-1; 8 bases are shared with TRBD1. Germline CDR1 MNHNS, CDR2 SASEGT. V trimming: 1 base; J trimming: 4 bases; junction bases outside the gene matches: 3. The CDR3 loop spans 14 amino acids. The CDR3 sequence is CASSEGTGFYEQYF. Written as DNA, the CDR3 is TGTGCCAGCAGTGAAGGGACAGGGTTTTACGAGCAGTACTTC.